This entry concerns a single TCR beta chain. The data stem from a study of control samples from healthy donors and cancer patients. The germline V gene encodes CDR1 SGHDN and CDR2 FVKESK. Trimming cost V 1 base and J 0 bases, with 6 bases left between them. The CDR3 loop spans 14 amino acids. TCRdb's copy holds only in-frame clones and misses some; the assay was immunoSEQ multiplex PCR. Of 250,000 to 300,000 clones in the sample, around 79% were seen once. The J gene is TRBJ1-2, the V gene TRBV14; D unclear. The receptor was isolated from a woman between 55 and 75 years old with lung cancer. The source material was PBMCs. The CDR3 sequence: CASSQVSSNYGYTF. In DNA form, the CDR3 reads TGTGCCAGCAGCCAAGTTTCTTCTAACTATGGCTACACCTTC.